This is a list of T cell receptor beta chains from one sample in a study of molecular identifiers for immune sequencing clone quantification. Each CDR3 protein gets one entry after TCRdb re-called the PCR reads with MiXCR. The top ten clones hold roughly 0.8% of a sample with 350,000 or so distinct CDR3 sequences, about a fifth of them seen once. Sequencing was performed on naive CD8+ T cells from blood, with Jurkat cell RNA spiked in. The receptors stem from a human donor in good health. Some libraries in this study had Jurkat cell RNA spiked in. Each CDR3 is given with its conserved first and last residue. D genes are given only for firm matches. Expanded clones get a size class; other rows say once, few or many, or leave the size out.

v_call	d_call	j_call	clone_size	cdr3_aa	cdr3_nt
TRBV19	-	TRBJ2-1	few	CASSIAEPSYNEQFF	TGTGCCAGTAGTATTGCGGAACCTTCCTACAATGAGCAGTTCTTC
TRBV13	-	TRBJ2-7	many	CASSSGAGGPYEQWF	TGTGCCAGCAGCTCCGGTGCCGGGGGTCCTTACGAGCAGTGGTTC
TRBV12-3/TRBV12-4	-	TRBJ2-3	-	CASSAWGRGTDTQYF	TGTGCCAGCAGTGCTTGGGGGCGGGGCACAGATACGCAGTATTTT
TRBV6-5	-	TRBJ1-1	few	CASSASGVHTVAFF	TGTGCCAGCAGTGCCTCCGGGGTCCACACTGTAGCTTTCTTT
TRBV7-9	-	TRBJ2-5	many	CASNLRPYQETQYF	TGTGCCAGCAACCTTCGACCCTATCAGGAGACCCAGTACTTC
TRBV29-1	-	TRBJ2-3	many	CSVERGAGSTDTQYF	TGCAGCGTTGAAAGGGGCGCAGGGTCCACAGATACGCAGTATTTT
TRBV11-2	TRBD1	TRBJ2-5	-	CASSSTGSSQETQYF	TGTGCCAGCAGCTCGACAGGGTCTAGCCAAGAGACCCAGTACTTC
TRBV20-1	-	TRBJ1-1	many	CSARDLDGGLSVAFF	TGCAGTGCTAGAGATCTTGACGGAGGTTTGAGTGTAGCTTTCTTT
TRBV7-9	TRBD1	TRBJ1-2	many	CASSRGDRYGYTF	TGTGCCAGCAGCCGAGGGGACAGATATGGCTACACCTTC
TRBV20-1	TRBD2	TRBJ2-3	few	CSARVTSGISPVSFTDTQYF	TGCAGTGCTAGAGTAACTAGCGGCATTTCGCCTGTATCTTTCACAGATACGCAGTATTTT
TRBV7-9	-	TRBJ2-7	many	CASSPREGAFYEQYF	TGTGCCAGCAGCCCACGGGAGGGGGCTTTCTACGAGCAGTACTTC
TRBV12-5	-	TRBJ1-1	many	CASGLTLNTEAFF	TGTGCTAGTGGTTTGACACTGAACACTGAAGCTTTCTTT
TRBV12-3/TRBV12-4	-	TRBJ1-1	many	CASSFQSNTEAFF	TGTGCCAGCAGTTTTCAATCGAACACTGAAGCTTTCTTT
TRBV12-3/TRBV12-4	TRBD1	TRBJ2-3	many	CASSFPTGAVPDAQYF	TGTGCCAGCAGTTTCCCGACAGGGGCCGTCCCAGATGCGCAGTATTTT
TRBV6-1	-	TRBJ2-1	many	CAVLGDGYNEQFF	TGTGCCGTCCTCGGGGACGGATACAATGAGCAGTTCTTC
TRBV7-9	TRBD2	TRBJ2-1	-	CASSLGLAGGTDSYNEQFF	TGTGCCAGCAGCTTAGGTCTAGCGGGAGGCACAGACTCCTACAATGAGCAGTTCTTC
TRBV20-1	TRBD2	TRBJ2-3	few	CSARDVKRELTDTQYF	TGCAGTGCTAGAGATGTGAAGCGGGAACTCACAGATACGCAGTATTTT
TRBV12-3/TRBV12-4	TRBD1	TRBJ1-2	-	CASSPPGQAGGYTF	TGTGCCAGCAGTCCCCCCGGACAGGCTGGCGGCTACACCTTC
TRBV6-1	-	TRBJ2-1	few	CASSESGNEQFF	TGTGCCAGCAGTGAGTCGGGCAATGAGCAGTTCTTC
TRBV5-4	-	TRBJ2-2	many	CASSLGANTGELFF	TGTGCCAGCAGCTTAGGGGCGAACACCGGGGAGCTGTTTTTT
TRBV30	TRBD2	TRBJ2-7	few	CAWGSGGGPYEQYF	TGTGCCTGGGGTTCTGGCGGGGGGCCGTACGAGCAGTACTTC
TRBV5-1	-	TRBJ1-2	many	CASSLDYREWGYTF	TGCGCCAGCAGCTTGGATTACAGGGAATGGGGCTACACCTTC
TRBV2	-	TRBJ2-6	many	CASTLSGANVLTF	TGTGCCAGCACCCTCTCTGGGGCCAACGTCCTGACTTTC
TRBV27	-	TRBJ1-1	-	CASSLWDYTEAFF	TGTGCCAGCAGTTTATGGGACTACACTGAAGCTTTCTTT
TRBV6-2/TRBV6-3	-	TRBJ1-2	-	CASTTTGTYHANYGYTF	TGTGCCAGCACCACAACCGGGACGTACCACGCTAACTATGGCTACACCTTC
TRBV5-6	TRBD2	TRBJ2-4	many	CASSYGTRFEYF	TGTGCCAGCAGCTATGGGACTAGATTTGAGTACTTC
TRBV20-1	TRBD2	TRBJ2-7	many	CSARSGPRAGVAYEQYF	TGCAGTGCTAGATCAGGTCCTCGGGCGGGAGTTGCCTACGAGCAGTACTTC
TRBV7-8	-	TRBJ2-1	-	CASSLASLDLTYNEQFF	TGTGCCAGCAGCTTAGCCTCCCTTGATCTAACTTACAATGAGCAGTTCTTC
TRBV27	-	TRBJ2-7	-	CASSLLVNTYEQYF	TGTGCCAGCAGTTTATTGGTCAATACCTACGAGCAGTACTTC
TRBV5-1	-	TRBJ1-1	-	CASCLDGSPEAFF	TGCGCCAGCTGCTTAGACGGTTCTCCTGAAGCTTTCTTT
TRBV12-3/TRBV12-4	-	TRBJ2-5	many	CASSPDKETQYF	TGTGCCAGCAGCCCAGATAAAGAGACCCAGTACTTC
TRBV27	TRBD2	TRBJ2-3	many	CASRAGGHTQYF	TGTGCCAGCAGAGCGGGGGGCCATACGCAGTATTTT
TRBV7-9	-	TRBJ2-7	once	CASSLGSYEQCF	TGTGCCAGCAGCTTAGGCTCCTACGAGCAGTGCTTC
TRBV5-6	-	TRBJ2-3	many	CASSFGRMADTQYF	TGTGCCAGCAGCTTCGGCAGAATGGCAGATACGCAGTATTTT
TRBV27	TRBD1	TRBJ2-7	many	CASGQGGREQYF	TGTGCCAGTGGACAGGGGGGACGCGAGCAGTACTTC
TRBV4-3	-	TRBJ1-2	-	CASSQDKGVQGYTF	TGCGCCAGCAGCCAAGATAAGGGGGTGCAGGGCTACACCTTC
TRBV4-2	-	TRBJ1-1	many	CASSQPVHQNTEAFF	TGTGCCAGCAGCCAACCCGTACACCAGAACACTGAAGCTTTCTTT
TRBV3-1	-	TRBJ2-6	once	CASRGDFSGANVLTF	TGTGCCAGCAGGGGGGACTTCTCTGGGGCCAACGTCCTGACTTTC
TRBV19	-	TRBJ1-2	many	CASSPTYYGYTF	TGTGCCAGTAGTCCGACTTACTATGGCTACACCTTC
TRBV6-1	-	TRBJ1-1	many	CASSDWGGTEAFF	TGTGCCAGCAGTGACTGGGGGGGCACTGAAGCTTTCTTT
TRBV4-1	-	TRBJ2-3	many	CASSQDHDTQYF	TGCGCCAGCAGCCAAGATCACGATACGCAGTATTTT
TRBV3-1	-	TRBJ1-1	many	CASSQGSLEAFF	TGTGCCAGCAGCCAAGGCTCTCTCGAGGCTTTCTTT
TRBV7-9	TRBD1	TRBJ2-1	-	CASSPTPGTGFINEQFF	TGTGCCAGCAGCCCGACGCCCGGGACAGGATTCATCAATGAGCAGTTCTTC
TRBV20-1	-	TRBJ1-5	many	CSARGTDNQPQHF	TGCAGTGCTAGGGGGACCGACAATCAGCCCCAGCATTTT
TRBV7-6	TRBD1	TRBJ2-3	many	CASSDGDRGLTDTQYF	TGTGCCAGCAGCGATGGGGACAGGGGGCTAACAGATACGCAGTATTTT
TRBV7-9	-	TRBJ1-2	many	CASSPRWIDNYGYTF	TGTGCCAGCAGCCCCCGTTGGATCGATAACTATGGCTACACCTTC
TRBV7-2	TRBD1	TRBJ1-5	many	CASSPGGNNQPQHF	TGTGCCAGCAGCCCAGGGGGTAACAATCAGCCCCAGCATTTT
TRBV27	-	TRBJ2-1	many	CASSFVLHADEQFF	TGTGCCAGCAGTTTCGTCTTGCATGCCGATGAGCAGTTCTTC